The present entry profiles one TCR beta chain with its context. This entry comes from a study of blood T cells in healthy people across ages. The ends were cut back, 1 base at V and 3 bases at J, with 18 bases in the middle. The CDR3 runs 17 residues. Germline V CDR1 and CDR2: SGHTA, FQGNSA. It was with a sample-barcoded 5' primer and a J-beta primer mix that a second PCR of about 6 to 12 cycles was run. MiXCR was run by TCRdb on the 5' RACE reads, yielding one entry per CDR3 protein. Of about 620,000 distinct CDR3 sequences listed, about 51% were seen once; the top ten hold approximately 13%. Healthy Caucasians from Russia aged roughly 6 to 100 served as donors. Each donor gave roughly 9.2 milliliters of peripheral blood. There were at least 6 micrograms of total RNA extracted from every sample.

The sequence derives from an elderly woman in good health. The chain recombines TRBV7-2 with TRBJ2-5; D may be TRBD2 (5 bases). The sample consisted of blood. The CDR3 nucleotides read TGTGCCAGCAGCTTAGTCGGGGTAGAGTTTGGCAAAGAGACCCAGTACTTC. Protein: CASSLVGVEFGKETQYF.